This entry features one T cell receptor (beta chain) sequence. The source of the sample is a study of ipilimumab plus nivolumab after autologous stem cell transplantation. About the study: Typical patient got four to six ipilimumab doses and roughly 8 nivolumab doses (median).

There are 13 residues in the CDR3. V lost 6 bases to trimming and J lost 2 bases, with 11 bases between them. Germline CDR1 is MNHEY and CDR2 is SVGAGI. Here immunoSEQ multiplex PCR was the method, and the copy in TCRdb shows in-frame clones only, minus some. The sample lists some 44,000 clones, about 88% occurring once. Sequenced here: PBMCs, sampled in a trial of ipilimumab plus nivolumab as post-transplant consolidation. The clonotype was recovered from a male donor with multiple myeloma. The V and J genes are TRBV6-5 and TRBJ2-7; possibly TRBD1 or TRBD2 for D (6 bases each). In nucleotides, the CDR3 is TGTGCCAGCAGGATGGGGGGCCCCTACGAGCAGTACTTC. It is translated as CASRMGGPYEQYF.